This TCR beta chain was profiled in a study of tumor-infiltrating lymphocytes in primary liver carcinoma (dated by TCRdb to about 2017). In the study overall: Of the five patients, three men and two women aged 30 to 69 years, four had hepatocellular carcinoma and one had combined HCC and intrahepatic cholangiocarcinoma. The five patients had tumors staged T1-T3 N0M0, with maximum diameters ranging from roughly 4 to 10 cm. Each sample produced roughly 3.65 to 8 million productive TCRbeta reads, and read depth showed no significant difference between tissue types. The study combined TCRbeta repertoire sequencing, expression microarrays and whole-exome sequencing across five regions of each liver tumor, with adjacent normal tissue and blood. A total of about 35 specimens from 5 patients, comprising approximately 25 tumor regions, 5 adjacent noncancerous liver tissues and 5 peripheral blood samples, were covered by TCRbeta repertoire sequencing. High reproducibility was observed for the technical replicate repertoires, with mean shared-clone rates around 0.89 and correlation coefficients above 0.95. The study at large found these results: A significantly larger repertoire fraction was made up by the top 250 clones in tumors than in blood (p = 0.039). Because only the TCR beta chain was sequenced and unpaired alpha chains were not captured, true repertoire diversity is likely underestimated. Consistent with antigen-driven expansion, pairs of tumor regions showed higher repertoire overlap (mean roughly 36%) than either tumor-adjacent pairs (around 17%) or tumor-blood pairs (roughly 15%). Bulk unsorted samples precluded comparing CD4+ and CD8+ T cell repertoires. The study included only five or six patients, and the authors note findings should be validated in a larger study.

This clonotype showed up many times. Its specific antigen is unknown. Per-base qualities were not stored, and no clone one base away is much larger. Starting from about 550 ng total RNA, TCRbeta-specific cDNA was produced by reverse transcription with a constant-region primer and ProtoScript II reverse transcriptase. The TCRbeta libraries were prepared through three rounds of nested multiplex PCR following a slightly modified ARM-PCR procedure. Each of the first two PCR rounds ran for around 9 cycles and used multiplex TRBV1-TRBV30 forward primers together with a Cbeta reverse primer. A final 25-cycle PCR with Deep VentR polymerase added sample barcodes and Illumina adapters. Before sequencing, amplicons of 200-500 bp were purified from gel using a QIAquick gel extraction kit. TCRbeta amplicons were sequenced on an Illumina HiSeq 2500 with 250-bp paired-end reads. The study's processing was this. Trimmomatic v0.33 was used to quality-trim the reads, and FLASH v1.2.11 was used to merge paired reads so that full CDR3 sequences could be recovered. V, D and J germline segments were assigned to the rearranged TCRbeta sequences using MiGEC v1.2.1b. Clonotype statistics, along with Shannon-Wiener diversity indices, were calculated using VDJtools v1.0.0. To reduce sampling bias, subsequent analyses other than the diversity analysis used only the 250 most abundant clonotypes in each sample. Clones were called with MiXCR by TCRdb after fastp trimmed the public reads at Q25, and only in-frame beta chains were retained. When rows share a CDR3 protein, they turn into one entry using the most common DNA and genes. The V and J calls come from TCRdb's annotation, not from the publication. The sample table lists tens of thousands of distinct CDR3 sequences, roughly 73% of them with a count of one. The top ten clonotypes cover about 37% of the sample.

Total RNA and DNA were co-extracted from 20-30 mg of bulk tissue with the AllPrep DNA/RNA mini kit, without cell sorting. Four to six patients with histopathologically diagnosed primary liver carcinoma underwent surgical resection in China between 2015 and March 2016. Patients had chronic HBV infection and were treatment-naive at sampling. Each fresh piece of tumor and adjacent tissue was cut in two, with one half stored in RNAlater at -80 degrees C and the other half sent for histology. The CDR3 sequence holds 15 residues, the cysteine and phenylalanine included. The sequence is cut down to CDR3 DNA, 45 bases in frame from base 1. V loses 3 bases, J loses 1 base, and the germline ends lie 7 bases apart. CDR1 and CDR2, looked up from the germline V gene (reference sequence), are LNHDA and SQIVND.

The sequence joins TRBV19 to TRBJ2-6, with no confident D gene call. Material: tumor-adjacent normal liver tissue. The TCR sequence derives from a woman younger than 45 with primary liver carcinoma and hepatitis B virus infection. Here the CDR3 is given as CASSIQESGANVLTF. The sequence in DNA is TGTGCCAGTAGTATTCAGGAATCTGGGGCCAACGTCCTGACTTTC.